This is a list of T cell receptor beta chains from one sample in a study of human T cells and chemical hapten exposure. TCRdb fed the RACE reads into MiXCR, producing one record per CDR3 protein. The table includes 340,000 or so distinct CDR3 sequences, approximately 6.3% detected once. The sample consisted of whole blood, taken in connection with sensitization to the hapten diphenylcyclopropenone (DPC). The receptor source for this set is a woman in her late teens or twenties with alopecia areata. Some clones in this sample may be carry-over from other donors' samples. Each CDR3 is given with its conserved first and last residue. Clone size is not always given. Where it is, it says once, few, many or a class for expanded clones.

TRBV7-2 many CASSQGLAANEQFF
TRBV2 NA CASNLGQGKAYEQYF
TRBV5-6 many CASSLELAGNTDTQYF
TRBV9 few CASSGTSVSTDTQYF
TRBV6-2/TRBV6-3 NA CASRPGQIETQYF
TRBV2 NA CASSQGDTTYEQYF
TRBV5-4 NA CASSFMDHTHF
TRBV6-5 NA CASSYSPDRDGNEQFF
TRBV6-2/TRBV6-3 NA CASHGGIYYNEQFF
TRBV28 few CASSLLSGTPSNQPQHF
TRBV7-8 NA CASSLAGTGGPLDEQYF
TRBV6-6 NA CASSYSIDWGWKNSPLHF
TRBV6-2/TRBV6-3 many CASRALRRGENNNEQFF
TRBV7-9 NA CASSDQSGLQETQYF
TRBV27 NA CASSFRFEYQETQYF
TRBV6-2/TRBV6-3 few CASSTVFLTGPYEQYF
TRBV10-3 NA CAISESGETQYF
TRBV20-1 NA CSALAAGTDTQYF